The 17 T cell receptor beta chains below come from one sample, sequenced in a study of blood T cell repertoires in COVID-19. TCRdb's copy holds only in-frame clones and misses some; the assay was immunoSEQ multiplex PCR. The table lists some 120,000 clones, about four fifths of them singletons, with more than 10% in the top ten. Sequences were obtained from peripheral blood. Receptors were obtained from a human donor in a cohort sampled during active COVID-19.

CDR3 sequence: CASISGQLNTEAFF. The DNA for the CDR3 is TGTGCCAGCATCTCTGGACAGTTGAACACTGAAGCTTTCTTT. The chain employs TRBV3-1 (or the pseudogene TRBV3-2) and TRBJ1-1; a possible D gene is TRBD1 (6 bases). Germline CDR1 reads LGHDT; CDR2 reads YNNKEL (reference sequence). The germline V and J ends were trimmed by 7 bases and 0 bases, with 12 bases remaining between them. The length of the CDR3 is 14 residues.

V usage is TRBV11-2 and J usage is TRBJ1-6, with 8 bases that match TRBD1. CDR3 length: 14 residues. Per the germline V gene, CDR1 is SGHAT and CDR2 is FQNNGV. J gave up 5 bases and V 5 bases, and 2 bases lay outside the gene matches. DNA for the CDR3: TGTGCCAGCAGCCTGGGACAGGATAATTCACCCCTCCACTTT. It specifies CASSLGQDNSPLHF.

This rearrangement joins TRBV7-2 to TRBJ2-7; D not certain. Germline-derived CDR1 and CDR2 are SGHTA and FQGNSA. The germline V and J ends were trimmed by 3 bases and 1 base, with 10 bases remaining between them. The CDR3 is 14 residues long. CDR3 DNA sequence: TGTGCCAGCAGCTTTTCTCGCGGATCCTACGAGCAGTACTTC. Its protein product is CASSFSRGSYEQYF.

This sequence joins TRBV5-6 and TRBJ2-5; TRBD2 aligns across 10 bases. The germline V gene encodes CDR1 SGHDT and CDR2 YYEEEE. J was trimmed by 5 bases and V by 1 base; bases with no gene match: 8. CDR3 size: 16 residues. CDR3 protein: CASSLSTSGVGETQYF. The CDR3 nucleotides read TGTGCCAGCAGCTTGTCAACTAGCGGGGTCGGGGAGACCCAGTACTTC.

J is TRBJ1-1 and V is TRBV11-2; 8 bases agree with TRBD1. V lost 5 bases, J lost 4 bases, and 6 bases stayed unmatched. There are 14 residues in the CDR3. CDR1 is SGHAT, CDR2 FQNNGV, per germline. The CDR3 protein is CASSPDRGGTEAFF. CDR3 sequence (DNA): TGTGCCAGCAGCCCCGACAGGGGAGGCACTGAAGCTTTCTTT. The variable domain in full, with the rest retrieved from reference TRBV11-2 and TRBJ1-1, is EAGVAQSPRYKIIEKRQSVAFWCNPISGHATLYWYQQILGQGPKLLIQFQNNGVVDDSQLPKDRFSAERLKGVDSTLKIQPAKLEDSAVYLCASSPDRGGTEAFFGQGTRLTVV.

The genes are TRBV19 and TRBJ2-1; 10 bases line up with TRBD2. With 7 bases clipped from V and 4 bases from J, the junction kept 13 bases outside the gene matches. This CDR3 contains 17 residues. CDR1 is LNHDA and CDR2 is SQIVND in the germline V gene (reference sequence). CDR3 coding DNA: TGTGCCAGTACCCCTTTGGCCAGCGGGGGGGGTTACAATGAGCAGTTCTTC. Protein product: CASTPLASGGGYNEQFF.

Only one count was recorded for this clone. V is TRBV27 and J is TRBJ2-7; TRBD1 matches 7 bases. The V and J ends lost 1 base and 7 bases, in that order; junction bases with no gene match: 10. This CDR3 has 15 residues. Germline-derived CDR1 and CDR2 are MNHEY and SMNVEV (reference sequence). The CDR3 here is CASSLYPPTGEEQYF. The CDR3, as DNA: TGTGCCAGCAGTTTATACCCCCCCACAGGGGAGGAGCAGTACTTC.

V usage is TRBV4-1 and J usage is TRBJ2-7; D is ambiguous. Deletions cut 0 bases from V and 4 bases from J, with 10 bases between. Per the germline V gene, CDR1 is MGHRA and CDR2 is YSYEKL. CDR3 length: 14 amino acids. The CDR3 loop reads CASSQDLRGYEQYF. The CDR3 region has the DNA TGCGCCAGCAGCCAAGATCTACGCGGATACGAGCAGTACTTC.

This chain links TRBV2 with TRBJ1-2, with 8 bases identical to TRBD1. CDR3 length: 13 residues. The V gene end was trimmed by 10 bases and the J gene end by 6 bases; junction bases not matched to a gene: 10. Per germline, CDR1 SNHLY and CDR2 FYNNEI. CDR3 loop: CATHRGWLDGYTF. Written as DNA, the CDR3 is TGTGCCACACACAGGGGGTGGTTAGATGGCTACACCTTC.

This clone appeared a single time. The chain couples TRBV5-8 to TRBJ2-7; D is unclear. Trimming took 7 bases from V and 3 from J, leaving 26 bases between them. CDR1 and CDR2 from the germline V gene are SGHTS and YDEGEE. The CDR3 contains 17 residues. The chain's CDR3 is CASPRTTEASRYYEQYF. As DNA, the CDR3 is TGTGCCAGCCCTCGAACGACGGAAGCCTCGCGGTACTACGAGCAGTACTTC.

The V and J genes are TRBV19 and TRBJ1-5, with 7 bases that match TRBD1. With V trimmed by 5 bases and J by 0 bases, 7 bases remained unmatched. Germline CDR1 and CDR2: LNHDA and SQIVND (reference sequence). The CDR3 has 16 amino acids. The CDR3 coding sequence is TGTGCCAGTAGTCCCCGACAGGGAAATAGCAATCAGCCCCAGCATTTT. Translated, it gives CASSPRQGNSNQPQHF.

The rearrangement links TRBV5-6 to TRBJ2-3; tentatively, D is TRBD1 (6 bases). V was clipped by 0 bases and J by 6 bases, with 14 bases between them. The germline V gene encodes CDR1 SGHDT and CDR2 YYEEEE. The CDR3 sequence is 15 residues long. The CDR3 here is CASSLAVTGSDTQYF. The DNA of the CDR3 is TGTGCCAGCAGCTTGGCCGTCACAGGGTCCGATACGCAGTATTTT.

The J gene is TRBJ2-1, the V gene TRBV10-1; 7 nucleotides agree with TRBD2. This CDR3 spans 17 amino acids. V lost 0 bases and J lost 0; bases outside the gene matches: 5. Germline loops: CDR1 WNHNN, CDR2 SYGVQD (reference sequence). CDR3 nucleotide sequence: TGCGCCAGCAGTGAGTCGGTCCCGGGGGGCTCCTACAATGAGCAGTTCTTC. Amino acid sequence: CASSESVPGGSYNEQFF.

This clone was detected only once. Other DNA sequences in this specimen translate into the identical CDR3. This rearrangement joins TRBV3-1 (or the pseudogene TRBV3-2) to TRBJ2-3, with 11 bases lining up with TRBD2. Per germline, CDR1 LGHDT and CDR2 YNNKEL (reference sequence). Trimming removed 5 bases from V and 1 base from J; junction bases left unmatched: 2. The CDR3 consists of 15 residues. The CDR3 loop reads CASSSTSGGTDTQYF. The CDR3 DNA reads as TGTGCCAGCAGCTCGACTAGCGGGGGCACAGATACGCAGTATTTT.

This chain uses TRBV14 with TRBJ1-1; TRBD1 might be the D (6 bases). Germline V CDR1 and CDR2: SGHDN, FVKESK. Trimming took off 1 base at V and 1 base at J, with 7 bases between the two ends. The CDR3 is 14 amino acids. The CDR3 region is CASSQVTGNTEAFF. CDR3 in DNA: TGTGCCAGCAGCCAAGTGACAGGGAACACTGAAGCTTTCTTT. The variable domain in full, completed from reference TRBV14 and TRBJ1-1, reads EAGVTQFPSHSVIEKGQTVTLRCDPISGHDNLYWYRRVMGKEIKFLLHFVKESKQDESGMPNNRFLAERTGGTYSTLKVQPAELEDSGVYFCASSQVTGNTEAFFGQGTRLTVV.

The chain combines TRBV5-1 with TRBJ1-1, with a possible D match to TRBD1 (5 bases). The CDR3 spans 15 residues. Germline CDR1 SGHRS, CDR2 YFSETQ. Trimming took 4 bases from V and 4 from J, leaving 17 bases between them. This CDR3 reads CASSKVQGSVTEAFF. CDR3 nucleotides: TGCGCCAGCAGCAAGGTTCAGGGAAGTGTCACTGAAGCTTTCTTT.

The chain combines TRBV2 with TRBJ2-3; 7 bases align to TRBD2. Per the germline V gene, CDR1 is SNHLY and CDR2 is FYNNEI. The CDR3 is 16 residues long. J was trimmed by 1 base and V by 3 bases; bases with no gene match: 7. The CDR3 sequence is CASSDPGLVGTDTQYF. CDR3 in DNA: TGTGCCAGCAGTGACCCCGGACTAGTCGGCACAGATACGCAGTATTTT.